This TCR beta chain was sequenced in a study of cytomegalovirus exposure and HLA in healthy donors. Assay: immunoSEQ multiplex PCR; the TCRdb copy retains only in-frame clones and omits some. The data show around 150,000 clones, with 85% to 90% seen just once and about 3% held by the top ten. The length of the CDR3 is 12 residues. Trimming removed 4 bases from V and 6 bases from J; junction bases left unmatched: 3. Per the germline V gene, CDR1 is LGHNT and CDR2 is FRNRAP. Sample: PBMCs. The V call is TRBV12-5, the J call TRBJ2-7, with 7 bases that match TRBD1. This TCR came from a woman younger than 30 in good health and CMV-seropositive. The CDR3 DNA reads TGTGCTAGTGGTTCTGGGACAGTCGAGCAGTACTTC. Translation: CASGSGTVEQYF.